This T cell receptor beta chain was profiled in a study of early T cells in non-severe SARS-CoV-2 infection. Across the study: With bulk RNA from unsorted whole blood as input, sequencing yielded unpaired chains.

The germline V gene encodes CDR1 SGHVS and CDR2 FNYEAQ. Trimming pared 2 bases from V and 2 bases from J, leaving 15 bases between. There are 17 residues in the CDR3. Study outcomes and limitations: Matching against VDJdb likely underestimated virus-specific expansions, favoring anti-spike CD8.

This clonotype was recorded many times. The antigen remains unidentified. Researchers tagged individual cDNA molecules with unique molecular identifiers. TCRdb independently ran MiXCR on the 5' RACE reads; one entry per CDR3 protein. This sample has 26,000 or so distinct CDR3 sequences, with 4.5% to 5.5% found just once. V usage is TRBV7-6 and J usage is TRBJ2-2, with D unclear. Sequencing was done on a sample of whole blood. The sequence derives from an adult who was a healthcare worker with PCR-confirmed SARS-CoV-2 infection or an uninfected control (not recorded which). In DNA form, the CDR3 reads TGTGCCAGCAGCTTACAAGGGTTGGCAGGAAACACCGGGGAGCTGTTTTTT. Its protein product is CASSLQGLAGNTGELFF.